Below are 27 T cell receptor beta chains sequenced from a single sample in a study of cytotoxic CD8 clonotypes in ibrutinib-treated CLL (dated by TCRdb to the early 2020s). The library was produced with the immunoSEQ multiplex PCR assay. The table was pulled from immuneACCESS by TCRdb, which kept in-frame rearrangements only. Such tables lose some clones; where checked, under half of the loss comes from unresolved V genes, and the rest has no known cause. Within this sample are 90,000 to 95,000 clones, with approximately 77% of them counted one time only. The ten largest clones add up to 20% to 25% of the sample. The label giving this sample's time point can be read as: 20 to 25 months on ibrutinib. The sequenced sample was PBMCs, obtained after 24 months of ibrutinib treatment. The origin of the receptors is a human donor with chronic lymphocytic leukemia.

The rearrangement joins TRBV27 to TRBJ2-6; possible D gene TRBD2, 6 bases. Germline V gives CDR1 MNHEY, CDR2 SMNVEV (reference sequence). V was clipped by 3 bases and J by 6 bases, with 9 bases between them. The CDR3 totals 14 residues. The CDR3 bases are TGTGCCAGCAGTTTTTGGGGGGAGGCCAACGTCCTGACTTTC. Its translation: CASSFWGEANVLTF.

The chain couples TRBV29-1 to TRBJ1-4; D uncertain. The ends were cut back, 6 bases at V and 7 bases at J, with 21 bases in the middle. The CDR3 covers 15 residues. Germline V gives CDR1 SQVTM, CDR2 ANQGSEA. The CDR3 is CSVLSGPSRGEKLFF. The CDR3 nucleotides are TGCAGCGTCCTCAGCGGGCCGTCCCGGGGTGAAAAACTGTTTTTT.

The chain links TRBV4-2 to TRBJ2-7, with D possibly matching TRBD1 (6 bases). Germline V gene lookup returns CDR1 LGHNA and CDR2 YNFKEQ. The CDR3 covers 15 residues. The germline V and J ends were trimmed by 5 bases and 4 bases, with 18 bases remaining between them. CDR3 in DNA: TGTGCCAGCAGCTCCCCCGGCAGGGGAAAGTACGAGCAGTACTTC. Encoded protein: CASSSPGRGKYEQYF.

V gene TRBV7-2 combines with J gene TRBJ2-3; D is possibly TRBD1 (5 bases). Germline V gene data show CDR1 as SGHTA and CDR2 as FQGNSA. V was clipped by 1 base and J by 4 bases, with 12 bases between them. The CDR3 consists of 15 residues. CDR3 sequence: CASSLDPGPADTQYF. Here the CDR3 DNA reads TGTGCCAGCAGCTTAGACCCAGGGCCGGCAGATACGCAGTATTTT.

The chain couples TRBV15 to TRBJ1-5, with a tentative D call TRBD1 (5 bases). The CDR3 sequence is 14 residues long. Germline lookup yields CDR1 LNHNV and CDR2 YYDKDF (reference sequence). V was shortened by 4 bases and J by 4 bases, with 11 bases between the two germline ends. The CDR3 DNA reads TGTGCCACCAGCACCGACGGGGCGAATCAGCCCCAGCATTTT. Protein sequence: CATSTDGANQPQHF.

This chain connects TRBV4-2 to TRBJ2-7, with D unresolved. Per the germline V gene, CDR1 is LGHNA and CDR2 is YNFKEQ. V was pared by 1 base and J by 1 base, with 8 bases between. The CDR3 has 14 amino acids. Here the CDR3 DNA reads TGTGCCAGCAGCCAAGGATCGAAGTCCTACGAGCAGTACTTC. As protein: CASSQGSKSYEQYF.

The chain is built from TRBV19 and TRBJ1-1, with a possible D match to TRBD1 (5 bases). CDR3 length equals 15 residues. In germline, CDR1 is LNHDA, CDR2 SQIVND (reference sequence). V lost 6 bases and J lost 1, with 15 bases in between. In DNA form, the CDR3 reads TGTGCCAGTAGCGGGGGGAAGGTGTGGAACACTGAAGCTTTCTTT. It specifies CASSGGKVWNTEAFF.

The chain employs TRBV6-1 and TRBJ1-4, with D maybe TRBD1 (5 bases). CDR1 and CDR2 from the germline V gene are MNHNS and SASEGT. Trimming removed 3 bases from V and 5 bases from J, with 16 bases in between. This CDR3 is built from 16 residues. The CDR3 DNA reads TGTGCCAGCAGTGATGCACATCTGGGGGGGAATGAAAAACTGTTTTTT. Translated, it gives CASSDAHLGGNEKLFF.

The chain joins TRBV9 to TRBJ2-3, with a tentative D call TRBD2 (6 bases). This CDR3 spans 14 amino acids. The V gene lost 4 bases and the J gene lost 0 bases, with 9 bases spanning the gap. The germline gives CDR1 SGDLS, CDR2 YYNGEE. The CDR3 DNA reads as TGTGCCAGCAGCCCCGGGACTAGCACAGATACGCAGTATTTT. The encoded protein is CASSPGTSTDTQYF. Based on the CDR3 plus reference TRBV9 and TRBJ2-3, the full variable domain is DSGVTQTPKHLITATGQRVTLRCSPRSGDLSVYWYQQSLDQGLQFLIQYYNGEERAKGNILERFSAQQFPDLHSELNLSSLELGDSALYFCASSPGTSTDTQYFGPGTRLTVL.

V is TRBV5-4 and J is TRBJ2-5, with D possibly matching TRBD1 (7 bases). Trimming pared 2 bases from V and 5 bases from J, leaving 16 bases between. In germline, CDR1 is SGHNT, CDR2 YYREEE (reference sequence). This CDR3 region has 15 residues. CDR3 sequence reads: CASSFRQGGWETQYF. The CDR3 DNA sequence: TGTGCCAGCAGCTTTCGACAGGGAGGATGGGAGACCCAGTACTTC. The full variable domain, rest sourced from reference TRBV5-4 and TRBJ2-5, is ETGVTQSPTHLIKTRGQQVTLRCSSQSGHNTVSWYQQALGQGPQFIFQYYREEENGRGNFPPRFSGLQFPNYSSELNVNALELDDSALYLCASSFRQGGWETQYFGPGTRLLVL.

V and J are TRBV6-6 and TRBJ2-1; 7 bases match TRBD1. The CDR3 is made up of 14 amino acids. CDR1 is MNHNY, CDR2 SVGAGI, per germline (reference sequence). V shed 6 bases and J 0 bases; nucleotides not matched to a gene: 2. The CDR3 DNA follows: TGTGCCAGCAGGGGACAGAGCTCCTACAATGAGCAGTTCTTC. The encoded protein is CASRGQSSYNEQFF.

In the case of this clone: Other DNA sequences in the sample encode the same CDR3. The V and J genes are TRBV5-1 and TRBJ1-1; D not resolved. Germline V gene lookup returns CDR1 SGHRS and CDR2 YFSETQ. The CDR3 is 15 residues long. Trimming removed 0 bases from V and 0 bases from J, with 9 bases in between. The CDR3 spells CASSLVGGMNTEAFF. The CDR3 DNA follows: TGCGCCAGCAGCTTGGTGGGAGGGATGAACACTGAAGCTTTCTTT.

This chain uses TRBV7-2 with TRBJ1-3; D is unresolved. This CDR3 has 15 amino acids. Germline values: CDR1 SGHTA, CDR2 FQGNSA. Trimming pared 5 bases from V and 0 bases from J, leaving 11 bases between. The CDR3 protein is CASSPSSLSGNTIYF. The DNA of the CDR3 is TGTGCCAGCAGCCCCTCCAGCCTCTCTGGAAACACCATATATTTT.

This clone was detected only a few times. The chain is built from TRBV7-2 and TRBJ2-5, with TRBD2 matching over 7 bases. V lost 0 bases, J lost 4 bases, and 2 bases stayed unmatched. This CDR3 spans 14 amino acids. The germline CDR1 and CDR2 sequences are SGHTA and FQGNSA. The CDR3 DNA reads as TGTGCCAGCAGCTTAGCGGGAGGGATAGAGACCCAGTACTTC. It specifies CASSLAGGIETQYF.

The CDR3 nucleotides are TGTGCCAGCAGTGAACCGGGCAGAAATTCACCCCTCCACTTT. Protein product: CASSEPGRNSPLHF. The gene calls are TRBV6-1 and TRBJ1-6; D unclear. From germline, CDR1 is MNHNS and CDR2 SASEGT. CDR3 length equals 14 residues. Trimming took 2 bases from V and 7 from J, leaving 9 bases between them.

The J gene is TRBJ2-1, the V gene TRBV2; TRBD2 is a possible D gene (5 bases). The CDR3 has 16 residues. From germline, CDR1 is SNHLY and CDR2 FYNNEI. The V gene lost 6 bases and the J gene lost 0 bases, with 15 bases spanning the gap. In DNA, the CDR3 is TGTGCCAGCAGGATTAAGCGGTCGAGCTCCTACAATGAGCAGTTCTTC. Translated: CASRIKRSSSYNEQFF.

The chain is built from TRBV7-2 and TRBJ2-2, with D perhaps TRBD1 (5 bases). Germline V CDR1 and CDR2: SGHTA, FQGNSA. V was shortened by 1 base and J by 0 bases, with 12 bases between the two germline ends. This CDR3 contains 17 residues. In nucleotides, the CDR3 is TGTGCCAGCAGCTTAGATCCCCCGACAGCGAACACCGGGGAGCTGTTTTTT. This encodes CASSLDPPTANTGELFF.

Written as DNA, the CDR3 is TGTGCCAGAACTAGCGGGAGCACAGATACGCAGTATTTT. Translating it yields CARTSGSTDTQYF. The rearrangement links TRBV2 to TRBJ2-3, with 9 bases identical to TRBD2. V shed 9 bases and J 0 bases; nucleotides not matched to a gene: 1. The CDR3 runs to 13 residues. The germline CDR1 and CDR2 sequences are SNHLY and FYNNEI.

The chain employs TRBV28 and TRBJ2-2; TRBD1 or TRBD2 may be the D gene (5 bases each). Per germline, CDR1 MDHEN and CDR2 SYDVKM. The V end lost 3 bases, the J end lost 1 base, and 9 bases lay between the germline ends. The CDR3 consists of 15 residues. CDR3 in amino acids: CASSFEGLNTGELFF. The CDR3 DNA follows: TGTGCCAGCAGTTTCGAGGGGTTGAACACCGGGGAGCTGTTTTTT.

The chain has TRBV6-1 and TRBJ2-7, with 9 bases matching TRBD1. The CDR3 covers 15 residues. Losses at the gene ends were 6 bases for V and 4 bases for J; bases not matched to a gene: 10. CDR1 is MNHNS, CDR2 SASEGT, per germline. Written as DNA, the CDR3 is TGTGCCAGCAGGAGGGGACAGGGTGGAAGGTACGAGCAGTACTTC. Translation gives CASRRGQGGRYEQYF.

This clone was seen a few times. This rearrangement joins TRBV20-1 to TRBJ1-2; possible D gene TRBD1, 5 bases. The CDR3 extends over 11 amino acids. In germline, CDR1 is DFQATT, CDR2 SNEGSKA (reference sequence). CDR3 loop: CRPAGTPFYTF. DNA for the CDR3: TGCAGGCCGGCCGGGACTCCCTTCTACACCTTC.

The chain uses TRBV11-2 and TRBJ2-3; D possibly corresponds to TRBD2 (5 bases). Germline V gene lookup returns CDR1 SGHAT and CDR2 FQNNGV. The CDR3 consists of 16 residues. The germline V and J ends were trimmed by 4 bases and 0 bases, with 14 bases remaining between them. The CDR3 reads CASSSQLRASTDTQYF. The CDR3 region has the DNA TGTGCCAGCAGCTCTCAATTGAGGGCTAGCACAGATACGCAGTATTTT.

The gene calls are TRBV6-5 and TRBJ2-7; D perhaps matches TRBD1 (6 bases). The germline gives CDR1 MNHEY, CDR2 SVGAGI. V gave up 6 bases and J gave up 7 bases, with 16 bases separating them. The CDR3 is made up of 13 amino acids. In nucleotides, the CDR3 is TGTGCCAGCAGCCGCGGACCCAGGGGTGAGCAGTACTTC. It is translated as CASSRGPRGEQYF.

V is TRBV5-1 and J is TRBJ2-5; D may be TRBD1 (6 bases). The ends were cut back, 1 base at V and 1 base at J, with 14 bases in the middle. Germline loops: CDR1 SGHRS, CDR2 YFSETQ. CDR3 length: 16 residues. CDR3 nucleotide sequence: TGCGCCAGCAGCTTGTCCCCCGACAGGAGCCAAGAGACCCAGTACTTC. Translating gives CASSLSPDRSQETQYF.

J is TRBJ2-1 and V is TRBV29-1, with 13 bases matching TRBD2. This CDR3 has 21 residues. Germline assignment: CDR1 SQVTM and CDR2 ANQGSEA. Trimming took 1 base from V and 6 from J; bases not matched to a gene: 21. The DNA of the CDR3 is TGCAGCGTTGAAGGAGCTTCGGATGGGGGATCCGGACTAGCGGGAGTCAATGAGCAGTTCTTC. Residues: CSVEGASDGGSGLAGVNEQFF.

This clone was seen only a few times. CDR3 in amino acids: CASSARQGSYYGYTF. Here the CDR3 DNA reads TGTGCCAGCAGCGCAAGACAGGGATCGTACTATGGCTACACCTTC. This chain uses TRBV5-4 with TRBJ1-2; the match to TRBD1 covers 7 bases. The CDR3 consists of 15 residues. Unmatched junction bases numbered 9, after V lost 4 bases and J lost 3 bases. Germline assignment: CDR1 SGHNT and CDR2 YYREEE (reference sequence). Looking up the rest from reference TRBV5-4 and TRBJ1-2 gives the full variable domain: ETGVTQSPTHLIKTRGQQVTLRCSSQSGHNTVSWYQQALGQGPQFIFQYYREEENGRGNFPPRFSGLQFPNYSSELNVNALELDDSALYLCASSARQGSYYGYTFGSGTRLTVV.

This chain links TRBV9 with TRBJ2-1; unclear D gene. The V gene's germline CDR1 is SGDLS and CDR2 YYNGEE. Trimming took 0 bases from V and 4 from J, leaving 14 bases between them. The CDR3 length is 16 residues. CDR3 nucleotide sequence: TGTGCCAGCAGCGTAGGTAGAACTTGGGGATACAATGAGCAGTTCTTC. Protein product: CASSVGRTWGYNEQFF.